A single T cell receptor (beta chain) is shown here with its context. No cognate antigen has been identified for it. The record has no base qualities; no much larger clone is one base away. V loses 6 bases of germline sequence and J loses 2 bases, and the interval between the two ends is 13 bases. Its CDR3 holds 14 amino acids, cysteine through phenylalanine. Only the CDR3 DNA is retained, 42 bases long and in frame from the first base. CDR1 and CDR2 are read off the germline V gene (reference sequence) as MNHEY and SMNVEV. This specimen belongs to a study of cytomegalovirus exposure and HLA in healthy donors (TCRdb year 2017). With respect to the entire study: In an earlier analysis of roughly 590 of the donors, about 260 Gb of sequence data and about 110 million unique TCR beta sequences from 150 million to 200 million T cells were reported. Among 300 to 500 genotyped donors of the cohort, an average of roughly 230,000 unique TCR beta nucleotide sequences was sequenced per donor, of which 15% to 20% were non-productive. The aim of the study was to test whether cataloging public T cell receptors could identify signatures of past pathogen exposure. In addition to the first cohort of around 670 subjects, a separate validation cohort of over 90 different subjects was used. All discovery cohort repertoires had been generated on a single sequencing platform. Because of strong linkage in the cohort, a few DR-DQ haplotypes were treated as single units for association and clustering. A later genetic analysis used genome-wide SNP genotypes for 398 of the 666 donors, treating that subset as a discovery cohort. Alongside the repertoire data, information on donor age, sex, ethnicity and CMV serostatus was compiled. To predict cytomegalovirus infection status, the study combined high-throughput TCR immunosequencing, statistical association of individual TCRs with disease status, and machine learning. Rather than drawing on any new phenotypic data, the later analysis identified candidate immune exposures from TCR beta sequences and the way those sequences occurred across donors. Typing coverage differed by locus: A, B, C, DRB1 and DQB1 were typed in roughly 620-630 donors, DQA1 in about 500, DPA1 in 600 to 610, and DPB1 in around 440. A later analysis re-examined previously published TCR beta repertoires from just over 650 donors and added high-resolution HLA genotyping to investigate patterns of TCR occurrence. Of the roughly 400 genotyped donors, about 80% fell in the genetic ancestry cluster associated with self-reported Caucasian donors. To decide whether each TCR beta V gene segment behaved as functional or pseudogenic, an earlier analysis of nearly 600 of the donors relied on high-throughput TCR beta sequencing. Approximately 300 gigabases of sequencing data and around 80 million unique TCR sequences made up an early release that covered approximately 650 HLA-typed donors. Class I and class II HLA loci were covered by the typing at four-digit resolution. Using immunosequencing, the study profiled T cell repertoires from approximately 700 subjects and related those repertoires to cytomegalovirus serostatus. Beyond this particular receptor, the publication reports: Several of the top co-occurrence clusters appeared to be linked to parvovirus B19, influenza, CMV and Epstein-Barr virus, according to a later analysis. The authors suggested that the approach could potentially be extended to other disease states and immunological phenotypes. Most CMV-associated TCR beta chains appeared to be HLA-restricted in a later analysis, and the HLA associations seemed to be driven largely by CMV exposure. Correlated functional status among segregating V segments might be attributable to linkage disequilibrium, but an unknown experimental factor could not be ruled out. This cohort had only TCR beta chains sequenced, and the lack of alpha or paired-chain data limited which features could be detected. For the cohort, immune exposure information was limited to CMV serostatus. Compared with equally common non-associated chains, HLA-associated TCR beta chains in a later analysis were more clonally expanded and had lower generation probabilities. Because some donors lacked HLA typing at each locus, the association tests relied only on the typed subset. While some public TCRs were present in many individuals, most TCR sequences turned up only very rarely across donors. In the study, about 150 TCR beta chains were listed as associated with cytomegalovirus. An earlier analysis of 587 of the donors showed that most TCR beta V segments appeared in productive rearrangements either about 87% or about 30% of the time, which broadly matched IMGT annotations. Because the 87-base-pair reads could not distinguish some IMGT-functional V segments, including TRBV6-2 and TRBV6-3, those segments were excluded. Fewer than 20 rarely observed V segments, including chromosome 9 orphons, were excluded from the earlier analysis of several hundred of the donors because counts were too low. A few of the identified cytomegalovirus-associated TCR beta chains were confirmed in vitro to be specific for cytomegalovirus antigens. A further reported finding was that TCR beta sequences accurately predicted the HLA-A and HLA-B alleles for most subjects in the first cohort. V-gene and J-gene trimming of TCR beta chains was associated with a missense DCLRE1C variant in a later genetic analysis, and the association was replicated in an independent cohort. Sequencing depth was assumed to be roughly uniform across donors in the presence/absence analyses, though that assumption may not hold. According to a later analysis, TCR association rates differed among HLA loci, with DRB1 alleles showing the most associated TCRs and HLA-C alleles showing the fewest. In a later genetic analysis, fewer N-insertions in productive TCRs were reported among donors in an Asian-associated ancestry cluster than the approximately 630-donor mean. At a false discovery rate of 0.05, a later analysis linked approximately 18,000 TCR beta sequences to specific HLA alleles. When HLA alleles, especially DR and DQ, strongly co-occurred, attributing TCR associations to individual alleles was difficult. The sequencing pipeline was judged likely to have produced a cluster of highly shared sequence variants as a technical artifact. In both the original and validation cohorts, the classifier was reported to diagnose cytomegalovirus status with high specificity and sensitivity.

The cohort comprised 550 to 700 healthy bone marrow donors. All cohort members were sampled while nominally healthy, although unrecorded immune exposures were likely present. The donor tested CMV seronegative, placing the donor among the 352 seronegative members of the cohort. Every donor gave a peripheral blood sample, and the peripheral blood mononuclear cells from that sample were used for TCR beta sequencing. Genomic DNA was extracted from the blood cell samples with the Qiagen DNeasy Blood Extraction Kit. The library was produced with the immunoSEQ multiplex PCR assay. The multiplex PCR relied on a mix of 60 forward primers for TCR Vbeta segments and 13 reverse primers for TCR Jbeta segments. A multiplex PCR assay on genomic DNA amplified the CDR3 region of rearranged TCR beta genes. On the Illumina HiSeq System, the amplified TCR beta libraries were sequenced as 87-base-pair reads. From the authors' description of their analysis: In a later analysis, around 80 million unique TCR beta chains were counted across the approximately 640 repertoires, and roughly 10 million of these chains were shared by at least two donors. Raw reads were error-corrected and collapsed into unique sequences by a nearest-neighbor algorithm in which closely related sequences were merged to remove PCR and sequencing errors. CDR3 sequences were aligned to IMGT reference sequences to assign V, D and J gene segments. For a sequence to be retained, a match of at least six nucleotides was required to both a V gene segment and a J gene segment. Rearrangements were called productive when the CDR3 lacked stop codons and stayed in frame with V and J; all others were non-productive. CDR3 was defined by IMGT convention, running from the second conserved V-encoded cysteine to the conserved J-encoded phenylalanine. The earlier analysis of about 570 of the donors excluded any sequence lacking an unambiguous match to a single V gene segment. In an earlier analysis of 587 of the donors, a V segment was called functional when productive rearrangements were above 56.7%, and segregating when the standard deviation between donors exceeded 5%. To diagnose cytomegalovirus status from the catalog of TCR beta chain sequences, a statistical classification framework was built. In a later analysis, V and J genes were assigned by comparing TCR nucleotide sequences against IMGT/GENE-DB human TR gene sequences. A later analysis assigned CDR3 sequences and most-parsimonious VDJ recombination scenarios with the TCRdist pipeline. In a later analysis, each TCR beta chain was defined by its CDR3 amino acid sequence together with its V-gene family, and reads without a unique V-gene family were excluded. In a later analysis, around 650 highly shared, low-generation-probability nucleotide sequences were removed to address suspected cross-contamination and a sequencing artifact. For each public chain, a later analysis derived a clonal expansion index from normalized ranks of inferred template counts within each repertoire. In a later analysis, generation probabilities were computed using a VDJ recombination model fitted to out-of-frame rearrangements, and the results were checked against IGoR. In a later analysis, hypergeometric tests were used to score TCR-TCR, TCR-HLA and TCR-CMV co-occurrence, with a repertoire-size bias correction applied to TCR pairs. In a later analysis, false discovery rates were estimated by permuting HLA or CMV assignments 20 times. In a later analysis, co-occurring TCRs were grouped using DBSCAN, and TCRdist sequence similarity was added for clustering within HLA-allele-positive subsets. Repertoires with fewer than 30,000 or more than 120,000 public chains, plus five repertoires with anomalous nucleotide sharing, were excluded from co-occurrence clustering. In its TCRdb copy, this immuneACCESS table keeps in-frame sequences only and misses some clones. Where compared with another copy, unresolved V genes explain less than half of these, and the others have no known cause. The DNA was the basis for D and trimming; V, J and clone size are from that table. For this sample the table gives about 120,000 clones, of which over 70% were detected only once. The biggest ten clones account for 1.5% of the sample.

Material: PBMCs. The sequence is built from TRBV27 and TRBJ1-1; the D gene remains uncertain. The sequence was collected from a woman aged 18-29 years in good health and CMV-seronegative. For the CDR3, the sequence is CASRPVVLNTEAFF. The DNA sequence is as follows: TGTGCCAGCAGGCCGGTAGTCCTTAACACTGAAGCTTTCTTT.